One sample yielded the 30 T cell receptor beta chains listed below, sequenced in a study of cytomegalovirus exposure and HLA in healthy donors. In the PCR, 60 Vbeta and 13 Jbeta primers were used. Clones were read by immunoSEQ multiplex PCR, and TCRdb kept only the in-frame ones, dropping some. This sample yields some 110,000 clones, of which about four fifths are seen a single time; 22% belongs to the top ten. The sample taken for sequencing was PBMCs. These receptors were obtained from a man under 40 in good health and CMV-seropositive.

V gene TRBV7-9 combines with J gene TRBJ2-3; 8 bases map to TRBD1. After removal of 5 bases from V and 3 bases from J, the junction contained 10 bases not matched to a gene. Germline-derived CDR1 and CDR2 are SEHNR and FQNEAQ (reference sequence). The CDR3 is 16 amino acids. This CDR3 is CASSHYRTGFTDTQYF. The CDR3 DNA follows: TGTGCCAGCAGCCACTATCGGACAGGGTTTACAGATACGCAGTATTTT.

J is TRBJ2-1 and V is TRBV5-1; 8 positions match TRBD2. V dropped 4 bases and J dropped 6; count of bases not matched to a gene: 9. This CDR3 has 15 amino acids. The V gene's germline CDR1 is SGHRS and CDR2 YFSETQ. The CDR3 nucleotides read TGCGCCAGCAGCCCGGGGAGCGGGGGTTTCAATGAGCAGTTCTTC. Translating gives CASSPGSGGFNEQFF.

The V gene is TRBV29-1, the J gene TRBJ1-3; 7 positions match TRBD1. The CDR3 is 12 residues long. Germline loops: CDR1 SQVTM, CDR2 ANQGSEA. V lost 6 bases to trimming and J lost 4 bases; unmatched junction nucleotides: 3. The CDR3 sequence: CSVQGYGNTIYF. CDR3 coding DNA: TGCAGCGTACAGGGGTACGGAAACACCATATATTTT. The full variable domain, rest sourced from reference TRBV29-1 and TRBJ1-3, is SAVISQKPSRDICQRGTSLTIQCQVDSQVTMMFWYRQQPGQSLTLIATANQGSEATYESGFVIDKFPISRPNLTFSTLTVSNMSPEDSSIYLCSVQGYGNTIYFGEGSWLTVV.

This clone was recorded once. CDR3 loop: CASSLEGQGVNEQYF. The CDR3 nucleotides are TGCGCCAGCAGCTTGGAAGGACAGGGAGTTAACGAGCAGTACTTC. The chain is built from TRBV5-1 and TRBJ2-7; 8 bases are a match to TRBD1. Per germline, CDR1 SGHRS and CDR2 YFSETQ. The CDR3 runs 15 residues. V lost 0 bases to trimming and J lost 5 bases; unmatched junction nucleotides: 7.

The rearrangement links TRBV7-8 to TRBJ1-1, with D perhaps matching TRBD1 (5 bases). V was cut by 1 base and J by 4 bases, with 7 bases left in between. CDR3 length: 13 amino acids. Germline CDR1 is SGHVS and CDR2 is FQNEAQ. The CDR3 DNA sequence: TGTGCCAGCAGCTTAGTGCAGGGCACTGAAGCTTTCTTT. It translates to CASSLVQGTEAFF.

The chain carries TRBV7-9 and TRBJ2-7, with 13 nucleotides matching TRBD2. Looked up from germline, CDR1 is SEHNR and CDR2 is FQNEAQ (reference sequence). J lost 4 bases, V lost 5 bases, and 5 bases had no gene match. The CDR3 covers 15 residues. The CDR3 bases are TGTGCCAGCAGCGACCGGACTAGCGGGGGTTACGAGCAGTACTTC. It codes for CASSDRTSGGYEQYF.

In this sample, this clone turned up once. V gene TRBV28 combines with J gene TRBJ1-6; unclear D gene. The V gene lost 5 bases and the J gene lost 6 bases, with 14 bases spanning the gap. There are 15 residues in the CDR3. Per the germline V gene, CDR1 is MDHEN and CDR2 is SYDVKM. The CDR3 DNA sequence: TGTGCCAGCAGTGCGGAACCGGGTCTTAATTCACCCCTCCACTTT. Translation gives CASSAEPGLNSPLHF.

This chain links TRBV7-7 with TRBJ2-3; D possibly corresponds to TRBD1 (6 bases). The CDR3 runs to 15 residues. Trimming left V 5 bases short and J 3 bases short, with 15 bases between. Germline V gene sequence: CDR1 SSHAT, CDR2 FNYEAQ (reference sequence). CDR3 sequence: CASSAVGGGTDTQYF. CDR3 DNA sequence: TGTGCCAGCAGCGCTGTAGGGGGTGGAACAGATACGCAGTATTTT.

The chain carries TRBV16 and TRBJ1-5; D is perhaps TRBD1 (5 bases). The CDR3 contains 18 residues. Trimming removed 3 bases at V and 0 bases at J, with 18 bases between. Germline assignment: CDR1 KGHSY and CDR2 FQNENV. CDR3 DNA sequence: TGTGCCAGCAGCCATTTATTCGACAGCAACGGTAGCAATCAGCCCCAGCATTTT. Translating it yields CASSHLFDSNGSNQPQHF.

V and J are TRBV5-1 and TRBJ2-5; D possibly corresponds to TRBD2 (5 bases). V was clipped by 4 bases and J by 2 bases, with 12 bases between them. The CDR3 loop spans 14 amino acids. CDR1 is SGHRS, CDR2 YFSETQ, per germline. The CDR3: CASSQLVNQETQYF. CDR3 nucleotides: TGCGCCAGCAGCCAACTAGTTAATCAAGAGACCCAGTACTTC.

The V and J genes are TRBV5-1 and TRBJ2-1; D is perhaps TRBD2 (5 bases). V was cut by 0 bases and J by 12 bases, with 19 bases left in between. Germline V CDR1 and CDR2: SGHRS, YFSETQ. This CDR3 is built from 15 residues. The CDR3 nucleotides read TGCGCCAGCAGCTTGGGACTACTCCTCGATAGTGGGCAGTTCTTC. Encoded protein: CASSLGLLLDSGQFF.

The rearrangement links TRBV6-1 to TRBJ1-4, with 9 bases fitting TRBD1. The CDR3 is made up of 16 amino acids. J was trimmed by 8 bases and V by 2 bases; bases with no gene match: 9. Germline V gives CDR1 MNHNS, CDR2 SASEGT. CDR3 residues: CASSELGQGSREKLFF. DNA for the CDR3: TGTGCCAGCAGTGAATTGGGACAGGGTAGTAGAGAAAAACTGTTTTTT.

V usage is TRBV21-1 and J usage is TRBJ2-1; the table's D call of TRBD1 was not tested on the DNA. TRBV21-1 is a known pseudogene. This CDR3 region has 16 residues. CDR3 loop: CASGCKGTGVYNEQFF. In nucleotides, the CDR3 is TGTGCCAGCGGATGCAAAGGGACAGGGGTATACAATGAGCAGTTCTTC.

This clone occurred a few times. The gene calls are TRBV11-2 and TRBJ1-2; a weak D match, TRBD1 (6 bases). CDR1 and CDR2 (germline): SGHAT, FQNNGV. Trimming pared 3 bases from V and 6 bases from J, leaving 11 bases between. The CDR3 spans 13 residues. CDR3 in amino acids: CASSLDRGDGYTF. CDR3 DNA: TGTGCCAGCAGCTTGGACAGAGGGGATGGCTACACCTTC.

The genes are TRBV2 and TRBJ2-7, with TRBD1 matching 9 bases. This CDR3 has 15 amino acids. The V segment lost 1 base and the J segment 4 bases; nucleotides outside the gene matches: 5. Germline lookup yields CDR1 SNHLY and CDR2 FYNNEI. The CDR3 spells CASSEVSDRGYEQYF. CDR3 DNA: TGTGCCAGCAGTGAAGTATCGGACAGGGGTTACGAGCAGTACTTC.

The CDR3 DNA follows: TGTGCCAGCAGCCCCCGCCTAGCGGGGGACCTCACAGATACGCAGTATTTT. Translation: CASSPRLAGDLTDTQYF. This chain connects TRBV11-2 to TRBJ2-3; TRBD2 matches at 10 bases. The CDR3 is 17 amino acids. V lost 5 bases to trimming and J lost 2 bases; unmatched junction nucleotides: 10. The V gene's germline CDR1 is SGHAT and CDR2 FQNNGV.

The chain joins TRBV28 to TRBJ1-4; D gene uncertain. Trimming pared 3 bases from V and 2 bases from J, leaving 22 bases between. Germline V gene data show CDR1 as MDHEN and CDR2 as SYDVKM. The CDR3 extends over 19 amino acids. CDR3 bases: TGTGCCAGCAGTTTCTCCACCGGGTCCCCCGAACTCACTAATGAAAAACTGTTTTTT. Translated, it gives CASSFSTGSPELTNEKLFF.

The chain uses TRBV27 and TRBJ1-5; 7 bases are a match to TRBD1. Germline CDR1 and CDR2: MNHEY and SMNVEV (reference sequence). The ends lost 8 bases at V and 2 bases at J; junction bases unmatched: 9. The CDR3 is 15 amino acids. CDR3 nucleotide sequence: TGTGCCAGCCAACAGGGGATTTTAGGCAATCAGCCCCAGCATTTT. It is translated as CASQQGILGNQPQHF.

V usage is TRBV2 and J usage is TRBJ2-4; D possibly corresponds to TRBD2 (5 bases). The CDR3 contains 11 residues. Trimming pared 6 bases from V and 12 bases from J, leaving 12 bases between. The germline V gene encodes CDR1 SNHLY and CDR2 FYNNEI. This CDR3 is CASSPQEDQYF. The CDR3 bases are TGTGCCAGCAGCCCCCAGGAGGATCAGTACTTC.

The chain has TRBV20-1 and TRBJ2-7, with no clear D. V lost 7 bases and J 3 bases, leaving 10 bases between the germline ends. CDR3 length equals 11 residues. The germline V gene has CDR1 DFQATT and CDR2 SNEGSKA (reference sequence). The CDR3 here is CSVNTFYEQYF. In nucleotides, the CDR3 is TGCAGTGTTAACACCTTCTACGAGCAGTACTTC.

V and J are TRBV5-4 and TRBJ1-2, with unresolved D. Trimming took off 3 bases at V and 4 bases at J, with 10 bases between the two ends. Germline V gene sequence: CDR1 SGHNT, CDR2 YYREEE (reference sequence). The CDR3 contains 13 residues. CDR3 region: CASSSRDSYGYTF. The CDR3 region has the DNA TGTGCCAGCAGCTCCCGGGATAGCTATGGCTACACCTTC.

A note on this clone: A read error may produce the germline difference seen at one junction end. The rearrangement uses TRBV18 and TRBJ1-1, with TRBD1 matching 9 bases. There are 14 residues in the CDR3. Germline V gene data show CDR1 as KGHSH and CDR2 as LQKENI. CDR3 sequence: CASSPYRDRDEPFF. The CDR3 DNA sequence: TGTGCCAGCTCACCGTACCGGGACAGGGATGAACCTTTCTTT.

The chain's CDR3 is CASSFATGSNYGYTF. CDR3 DNA: TGTGCCAGCAGCTTTGCTACAGGCTCGAACTATGGCTACACCTTC. The chain joins TRBV7-2 to TRBJ1-2, with a weak D call TRBD1 (5 bases). The germline V gene encodes CDR1 SGHTA and CDR2 FQGNSA. CDR3 length: 15 residues. Trimming left V 3 bases short and J 2 bases short, with 13 bases between.

This clone was seen just once. The genes are TRBV4-2 and TRBJ2-4; unclear D gene. The V and J ends lost 6 bases and 0 bases respectively, with 12 bases between them. The germline CDR1 and CDR2 sequences are LGHNA and YNFKEQ. This CDR3 region has 15 residues. The CDR3 bases are TGTGCCAGCAGTCTGACATTATTAGCCAAAAACATTCAGTACTTC. The encoded protein is CASSLTLLAKNIQYF.

The chain employs TRBV4-2 and TRBJ2-3; 14 bases align to TRBD2. The CDR3 runs 18 residues. Germline CDR1 and CDR2: LGHNA and YNFKEQ. Trimming at V came to 3 bases and at J to 5 bases, leaving 10 bases not matched to a gene. This chain's CDR3 is CASSQAGLAGGAKDTQYF. The CDR3 nucleotides read TGTGCCAGCAGCCAGGCCGGACTAGCGGGGGGAGCGAAAGATACGCAGTATTTT.

The chain employs TRBV27 and TRBJ2-1; tentative D call: TRBD1 (5 bases). Germline CDR1 is MNHEY and CDR2 is SMNVEV (reference sequence). Between the trimmed V and J ends, which lost 5 bases and 0 bases, there was a span of 14 bases. This CDR3 is 16 amino acids long. This CDR3 is CASSGRTPSSYNEQFF. The CDR3 coding sequence is TGTGCCAGCAGTGGAAGGACACCGAGCTCCTACAATGAGCAGTTCTTC.

In the case of this clone: This sample includes further DNA sequences coding for the same CDR3. The gene calls are TRBV5-1 and TRBJ1-4; D perhaps matches TRBD1 (5 bases). From germline, CDR1 is SGHRS and CDR2 YFSETQ. The ends were cut back, 1 base at V and 2 bases at J, with 6 bases in the middle. The CDR3 runs 14 residues. CDR3 nucleotide sequence: TGCGCCAGCAGCTTGCGGGGGACTAATGAAAAACTGTTTTTT. It is translated as CASSLRGTNEKLFF.

The chain combines TRBV18 with TRBJ1-2, with 7 positions matching TRBD1. CDR1 is KGHSH and CDR2 is LQKENI in the germline V gene. J gave up 2 bases and V 3 bases, and 9 bases lay outside the gene matches. CDR3 length equals 16 residues. In DNA form, the CDR3 reads TGTGCCAGCTCACCGCAACCGGACAGGTCCAACTATGGCTACACCTTC. The encoded protein is CASSPQPDRSNYGYTF.

The chain is built from TRBV30 and TRBJ1-6, with a tentative D call TRBD1 (6 bases). The V and J ends lost 2 bases and 10 bases respectively, with 12 bases between them. CDR3 length: 13 amino acids. Germline-derived CDR1 and CDR2 are GTSNPN and SVGIG (reference sequence). CDR3 region: CAWSSRDTSPLHF. The CDR3 DNA reads TGTGCCTGGAGTTCCCGGGACACCTCACCCCTCCACTTT.

The rearrangement uses TRBV6-5 and TRBJ1-2; D is undetermined. The CDR3 is 14 residues long. The V end lost 4 bases, the J end lost 4 bases, and 13 bases lay between the germline ends. In germline, CDR1 is MNHEY, CDR2 SVGAGI. The chain's CDR3 is CASSLSGFGYGYTF. The CDR3, as DNA: TGTGCCAGCAGTTTATCGGGATTTGGCTATGGCTACACCTTC.